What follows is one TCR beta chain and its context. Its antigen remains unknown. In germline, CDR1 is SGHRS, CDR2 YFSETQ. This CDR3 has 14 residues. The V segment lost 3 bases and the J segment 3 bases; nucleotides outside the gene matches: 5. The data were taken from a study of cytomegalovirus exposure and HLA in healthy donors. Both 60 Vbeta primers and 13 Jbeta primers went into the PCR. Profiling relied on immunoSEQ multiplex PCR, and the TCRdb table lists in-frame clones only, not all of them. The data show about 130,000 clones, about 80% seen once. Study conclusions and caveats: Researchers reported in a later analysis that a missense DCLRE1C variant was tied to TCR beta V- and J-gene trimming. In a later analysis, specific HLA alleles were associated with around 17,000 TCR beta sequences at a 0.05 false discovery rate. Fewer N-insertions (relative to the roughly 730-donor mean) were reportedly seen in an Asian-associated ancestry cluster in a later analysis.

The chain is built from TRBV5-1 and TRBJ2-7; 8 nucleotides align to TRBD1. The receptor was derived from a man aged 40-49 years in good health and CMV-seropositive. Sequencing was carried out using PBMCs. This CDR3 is CASSSQGADYEQYF. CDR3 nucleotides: TGCGCCAGCAGCTCTCAGGGGGCAGACTACGAGCAGTACTTC.